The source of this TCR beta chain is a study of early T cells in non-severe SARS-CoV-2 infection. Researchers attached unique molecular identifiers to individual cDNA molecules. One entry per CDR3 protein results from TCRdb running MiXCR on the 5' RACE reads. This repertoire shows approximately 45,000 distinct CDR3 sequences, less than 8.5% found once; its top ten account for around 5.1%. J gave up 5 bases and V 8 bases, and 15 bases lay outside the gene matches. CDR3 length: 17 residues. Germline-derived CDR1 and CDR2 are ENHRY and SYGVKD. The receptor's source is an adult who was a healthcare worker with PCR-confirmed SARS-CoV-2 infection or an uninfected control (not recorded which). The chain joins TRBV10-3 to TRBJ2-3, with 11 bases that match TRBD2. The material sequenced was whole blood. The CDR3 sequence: CAISGAYSGGAVDTQYF. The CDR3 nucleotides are TGTGCCATCTCCGGGGCCTATAGCGGGGGGGCCGTAGATACGCAGTATTTT.